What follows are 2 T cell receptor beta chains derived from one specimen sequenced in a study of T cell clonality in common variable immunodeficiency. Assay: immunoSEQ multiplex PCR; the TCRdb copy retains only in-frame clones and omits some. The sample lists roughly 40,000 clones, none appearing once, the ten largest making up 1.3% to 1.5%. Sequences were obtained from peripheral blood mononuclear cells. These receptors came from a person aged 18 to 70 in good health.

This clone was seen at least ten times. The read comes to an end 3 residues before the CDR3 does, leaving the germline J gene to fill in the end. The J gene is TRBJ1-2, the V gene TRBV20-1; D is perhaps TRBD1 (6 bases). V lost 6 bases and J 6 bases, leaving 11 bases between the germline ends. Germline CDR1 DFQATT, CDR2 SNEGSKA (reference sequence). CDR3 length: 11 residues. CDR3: CSAPSGDGYTF. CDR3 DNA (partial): TGCAGTGCACCATCAGGGGATGGC.

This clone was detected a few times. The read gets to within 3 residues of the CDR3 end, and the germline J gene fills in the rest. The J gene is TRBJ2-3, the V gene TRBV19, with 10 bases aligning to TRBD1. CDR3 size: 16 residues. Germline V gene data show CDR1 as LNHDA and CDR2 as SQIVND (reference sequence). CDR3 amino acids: CASSIRDRGPARSQYF. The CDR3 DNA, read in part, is TGTGCCAGTAGTATCCGGGACAGGGGCCCCGCGAGGTCG.